The TCR beta chain described here comes from a study of T cells after yellow fever vaccination. A single record per CDR3 protein comes from TCRdb applying MiXCR to the 5' RACE reads. Of more than 350,000 distinct CDR3 sequences detected, roughly 10% appear once; the ten largest clones hold more than 15%. Many counts were recorded for this clonotype. The V gene end was trimmed by 8 bases and the J gene end by 0 bases; junction bases not matched to a gene: 4. In germline, CDR1 is SEHNR, CDR2 FQNEAQ (reference sequence). The CDR3 has 14 amino acids. The chain recombines TRBV7-9 with TRBJ2-1; 7 bases are a match to TRBD1. The receptor was derived from a man between 18 and 35 years old who received the YFV17D yellow fever vaccine. Sequences were derived from PBMCs, sampled on the day of the first yellow fever vaccination. CDR3 protein: CASGSGGSYNEQFF. CDR3 coding DNA: TGTGCCAGCGGATCAGGGGGCTCCTACAATGAGCAGTTCTTC.